This T cell receptor beta chain comes out of a study of shared clonotypes between healthy human individuals (dated by TCRdb to 2020 to 2021). With respect to the entire study: A few men and a couple of women, aged 18 to 49 years, made up the cohort. For each donor, three plates each were used for CD4 naive and CD4 memory, two plates were used for CD8 naive, and one plate was used for CD8 memory. To estimate repertoire size and how much clonotypes are shared between individuals, the study performed deep sequencing of blood TCR repertoires from five healthy adults. Different laboratories and diverse techniques were used to prepare libraries and sequence TCR repertoires, to increase sequencing depth and limit assay-specific biases. Per donor, leukapheresis produced somewhere between about 0.9 and 9 billion PBMCs. The full study reports these points: Naive subsets generally had larger estimated clonotype richness than memory subsets. Incomplete sequencing was indicated by rarefaction of sorted-subset datasets, despite the large sequencing depth. Clonotypes shared by all four sorted-subset donors showed higher generation probabilities than non-shared clonotypes. Across four donors, about 5.2% of naive CD4, 3% to 3.5% of naive CD8, 2.3% of memory CD4, and under 0.45% of memory CD8 clonotypes were shared. Pairwise subsampling led to the expectation that sequencing depth would affect the degree of clonotype sharing among donors. Sampling was limited to blood, and TCR repertoires in tissue likely differ from TCR repertoires in blood. Because the study included only a small number of donors, the genetic and exposure-history diversity represented was limited.

V ends up 0 bases short and J 8 bases short, with an unmatched junction base count of 15. According to the germline V gene, CDR1 reads ENHRY and CDR2 reads SYGVKD. From its cysteine to its phenylalanine, the CDR3 spans 19 amino acids. Only the CDR3 DNA stays, 57 bases, in frame from base 1. Using the deep immunoSEQ assay, multiplex PCR amplified TCR CDR3 regions from genomic DNA. Genomic DNA extracted from each cell subset was distributed evenly over all wells of several immunoSEQ 96-well plates, and each plate served as one replicate. Each replicate PCR for sorted subsets received about 200 ng genomic DNA, equal to tens of thousands of T cell genomes. Purified libraries were measured with a Qubit 3.0 fluorometer, size-checked on a Bioanalyzer 2100, and measured again with the KAPA Library Quantification kit. Every immunoSEQ 96-well plate was sequenced on a separate single-read 150-cycle Illumina NextSeq 550 flow cell. As for the authors' bioinformatics: Because the immunoSEQ output held only junctional sequences and lacked quality scores, the filtering could not match the filtering applied to full-length reads. Sequences were annotated with PyIR, a Python wrapper for IgBLAST v1.9, and V/J genes and CDR3 were assigned using IMGT germline references. Reads were filtered out if the reads had weak V/J assignments (E-value above 1e-6), no CDR3, stop codons, out-of-frame junctions, or ambiguous translated residues. V3J clonotypes were defined as sequences sharing an identical inferred V gene, J gene, and CDR3 amino acid sequence. Percentage overlap between repertoires was computed as shared unique clonotypes divided by the size of the smaller repertoire. RTK rarefaction, the Chao1 estimator, and Recon v2.1 estimates of unobserved clonotypes were used to assess repertoire richness. For all TCRbeta clonotypes obtained by the gDNA method from a few donors, generation probabilities were computed with OLGA. The table comes from immuneACCESS by way of TCRdb, which keeps in-frame sequences with V and J called. Part of the clones is missing from these tables; in studies checked, under half for an unresolved V gene and the rest for unknown reasons. That table gives V, J and clone size, and the DNA gave D and trimming. Present in this sample are just over 2,000,000 clones, approximately 94% of which were seen just once. The top ten clones comprise around 1.1% of the sample.

CD8 naive samples consisted of CD45RO-negative cells that were positively selected for CCR7, yielding a CD45RA+CCR7+ population without TemRA cells. Donors were healthy HIV-negative adults with no recently reported acute infections or vaccinations. All donors were Caucasian adults living in Nashville, Tennessee, USA. After blood collection by leukapheresis, PBMCs were isolated using Ficoll-Histopaque density gradient centrifugation and then cryopreserved in the vapor phase of liquid nitrogen. Analytical flow cytometry was used to check the purity and quantity of every magnetically sorted T cell population. Each sorted fraction had its genomic DNA isolated and then quantified by UV absorbance on a Nanodrop 2000c. Details on this clone: Its binding antigen is unknown. Base qualities are not provided; no much larger clone lies one nucleotide away.

The source is a man between 18 and 35 years old in good health. The specimen sequenced was naive CD8+ T cells sorted from blood. The cell subset or site label on this specimen signifies: CD45RA+CCR7+. The chain uses TRBV10-3 and TRBJ2-1; the junction holds 11 bases that match TRBD2. The CDR3 has the sequence CAISESRLAGGPRADEQFF. The sequenced DNA is TGTGCCATCAGTGAGTCGAGGCTAGCGGGGGGCCCCCGGGCCGATGAGCAGTTCTTC.